Listed here are 2 T cell receptor beta chains from one sample, sequenced in a study of shared clonotypes between healthy human individuals. The assay was immunoSEQ multiplex PCR, and TCRdb's table has in-frame clones only and misses some. The profile shows roughly 1,500,000 clones, 95% to 99% of them singletons. Input material: naive CD4+ T cells sorted from blood. As to subset: CD45RA+ positively selected. The source is a man aged 30 to 39 in good health.

This clone has a single count. V usage is TRBV5-1 and J usage is TRBJ2-7; tentatively, D is TRBD1 (5 bases). Trimming cost V 6 bases and J 3 bases, with 13 bases left between them. The CDR3 sequence is 13 residues long. Germline assignment: CDR1 SGHRS and CDR2 YFSETQ. The CDR3 DNA reads as TGCGCCAGCAAGTTCCCGGACAACTACGAGCAGTACTTC. It encodes CASKFPDNYEQYF.

The chain employs TRBV4-3 and TRBJ1-3, with D perhaps matching TRBD1 (6 bases). Between the trimmed V and J ends, which lost 2 bases and 0 bases, there was a span of 11 bases. CDR3 length: 16 residues. Germline-derived CDR1 and CDR2 are LGHNA and YSLEER. In nucleotides, the CDR3 is TGCGCCAGCAGCCAAATAGGGGGGCTCTCTGGAAACACCATATATTTT. Its protein is CASSQIGGLSGNTIYF.